This T cell receptor beta chain was recorded in a study of T cell repertoires in cytomegalovirus infection. In TCRdb, the reads were re-called with MiXCR into one record per CDR3 protein. The data hold 700,000 to 900,000 distinct CDR3 sequences, with 25% to 30% observed a single time. As to this clonotype: What it recognizes is unknown. Sequence at one end of the junction differs from germline and may be a read error.

Germline-derived CDR1 and CDR2 are MNHEY and SMNVEV (reference sequence). The CDR3 is 16 residues long. The TCR sequence derives from a human donor in good health (CMV status not recorded). Some clones in this sample may be carry-over from other donors' samples. Material: cultured CD8+ T cells from PBMCs, obtained from culture after CMV antigen stimulation. This chain connects TRBV27 to TRBJ2-1, with 8 positions matching TRBD2. The CDR3 loop is CTSSGPGGAMVNEQFF. The DNA for the CDR3 is TGTACCAGCAGTGGACCCGGGGGGGCCATGGTAAATGAGCAGTTCTTC.